This entry describes one T cell receptor beta chain. The table came from immunoSEQ multiplex PCR; TCRdb's copy has only in-frame clones and leaves some out. The top ten hold around 13% of the sample, which has 120,000 or so clones, roughly 83% seen once. Germline V lookup: CDR1 SGHRS, CDR2 YFSETQ. This CDR3 is 16 amino acids long. V trimming: 1 base; J trimming: 6 bases; junction bases outside the gene matches: 11. The data derive from a study of blood T cell repertoires in COVID-19. On the study more broadly: T cells, B-cell-depleted T cells, or PBMCs supplied cDNA or gDNA.

Source material: peripheral blood. This clonotype was obtained from a woman aged 25 to 39 who had recovered from COVID-19. The rearrangement uses TRBV5-1 and TRBJ2-3; 7 nucleotides line up with TRBD2. CDR3 bases: TGCGCCAGCAGCTTGTATAGGGCTTTGGGAGGGGATACGCAGTATTTT. This codes for CASSLYRALGGDTQYF. Full variable domain (remainder filled in from reference TRBV5-1 and TRBJ2-3): KAGVTQTPRYLIKTRGQQVTLSCSPISGHRSVSWYQQTPGQGLQFLFEYFSETQRNKGNFPGRFSGRQFSNSRSEMNVSTLELGDSALYLCASSLYRALGGDTQYFGPGTRLTVL.